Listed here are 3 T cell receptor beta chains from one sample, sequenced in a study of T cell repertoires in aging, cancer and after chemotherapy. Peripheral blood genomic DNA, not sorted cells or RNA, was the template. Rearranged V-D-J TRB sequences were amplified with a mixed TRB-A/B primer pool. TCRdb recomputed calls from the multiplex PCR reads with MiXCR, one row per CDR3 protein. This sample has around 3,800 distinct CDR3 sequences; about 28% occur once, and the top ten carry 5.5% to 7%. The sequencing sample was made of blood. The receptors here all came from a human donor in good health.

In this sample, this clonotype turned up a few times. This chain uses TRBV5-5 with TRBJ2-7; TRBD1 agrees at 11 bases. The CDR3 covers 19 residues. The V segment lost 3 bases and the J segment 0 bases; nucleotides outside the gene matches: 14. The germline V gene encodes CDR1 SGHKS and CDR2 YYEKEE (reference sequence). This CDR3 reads CASSWTGGPSHKSSYEQYF. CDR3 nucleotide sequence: TGTGCCAGCAGCTGGACAGGGGGCCCCTCCCATAAAAGCTCCTACGAGCAGTACTTC.

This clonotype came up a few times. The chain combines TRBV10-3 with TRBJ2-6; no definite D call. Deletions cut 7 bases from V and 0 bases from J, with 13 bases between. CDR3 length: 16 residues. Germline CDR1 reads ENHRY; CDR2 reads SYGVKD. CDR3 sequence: CAITPDRNSGANVLTF. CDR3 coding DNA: TGTGCCATCACCCCGGACCGAAACTCTGGGGCCAACGTCCTGACTTTC.

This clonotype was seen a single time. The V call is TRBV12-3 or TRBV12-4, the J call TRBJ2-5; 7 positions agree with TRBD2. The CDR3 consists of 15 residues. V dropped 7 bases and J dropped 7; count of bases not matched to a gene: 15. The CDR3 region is CASTGGTQATGTQYF. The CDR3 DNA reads TGTGCCAGCACCGGGGGGACTCAGGCAACAGGGACCCAGTACTTC.